Listed here are 2 T cell receptor beta chains from one sample, sequenced in a study of blood T cell repertoires in COVID-19. The method was immunoSEQ multiplex PCR; TCRdb's version includes in-frame clones alone and lacks a portion of them. The table records around 93,000 clones, roughly three quarters of them present only once. Sample: peripheral blood. These receptors were collected from a woman at least 80 years old with acute or convalescent COVID-19.

The chain combines TRBV6-2 or TRBV6-3 with TRBJ1-1; weak D call: TRBD1 (5 bases). The V gene's germline CDR1 is MNHEY and CDR2 SVGEGT. Trimming took off 0 bases at V and 5 bases at J, with 16 bases between the two ends. The CDR3 extends over 16 amino acids. Here the CDR3 reads CASSYSIRRGGTEAFF. CDR3 coding DNA: TGTGCCAGCAGTTACTCGATTAGGCGGGGGGGTACTGAAGCTTTCTTT.

This clone was counted a few times. The chain employs TRBV6-9 and TRBJ1-1; D perhaps matches TRBD1 (5 bases). V dropped 5 bases and J dropped 3 bases, with 13 bases sitting between them. Looked up from germline, CDR1 is MNHGY and CDR2 is SVAAGI. The length of the CDR3 is 14 residues. CDR3 sequence (DNA): TGTGCCAGCAGTCCCTCCACAGGAGACACTGAAGCTTTCTTT. Translating it yields CASSPSTGDTEAFF.